This T cell receptor (beta chain) stems from a study of CD8 T cells in ankylosing spondylitis. CDR1 MNHEY and CDR2 SMNVEV come from the germline V gene (reference sequence). The CDR3 comprises 13 residues, both ends counted. TCRdb independently ran MiXCR on the 5' RACE reads; one entry per CDR3 protein. The sample has about 240,000 distinct CDR3 sequences, 8.6% seen once. In the case of this clonotype: Here the CDR3 omits its conserved ending phenylalanine or tryptophan, so a read error is the likely source. The limits of the CDR3 on the DNA are not certain, so only TCRdb's listed CDR3 is given.

Material: blood, either unsorted or a sorted T cell fraction (not recorded which). This chain joins TRBV27 and TRBJ2-1; TRBD1 is the table's D call and was not checked against the DNA. The TCR comes from a male donor with ankylosing spondylitis or in good health (not recorded which). CDR3 loop: CASSSWRTVRPIL.